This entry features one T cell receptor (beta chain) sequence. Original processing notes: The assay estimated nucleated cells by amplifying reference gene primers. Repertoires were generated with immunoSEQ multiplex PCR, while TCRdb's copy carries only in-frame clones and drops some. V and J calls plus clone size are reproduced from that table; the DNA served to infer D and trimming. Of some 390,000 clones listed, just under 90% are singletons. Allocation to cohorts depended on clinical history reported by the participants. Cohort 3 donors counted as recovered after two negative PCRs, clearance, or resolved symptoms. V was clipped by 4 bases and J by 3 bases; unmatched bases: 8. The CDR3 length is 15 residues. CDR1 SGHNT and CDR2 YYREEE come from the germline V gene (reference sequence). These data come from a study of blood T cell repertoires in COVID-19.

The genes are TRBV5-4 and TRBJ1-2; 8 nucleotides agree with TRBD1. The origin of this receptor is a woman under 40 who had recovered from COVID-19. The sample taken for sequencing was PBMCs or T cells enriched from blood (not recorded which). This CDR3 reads CASSPPPTGDYGYTF. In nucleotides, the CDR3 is TGTGCCAGCAGCCCCCCCCCGACAGGGGACTATGGCTACACCTTC.